The next 20 T cell receptor beta chains were all read from a single sample in a study of blood T cells in healthy people across ages (dated by TCRdb to about 2015). The library relied on 5' RACE. TCRdb lists the instrument as Illumina HiSeq 2500. A second PCR of roughly 7 to 11 cycles was performed with a sample-barcoded 5' primer and a J-beta primer mix. Using fastp trimming at Q25 and MiXCR clonotype assembly, TCRdb reanalyzed the public sequencing data and kept in-frame beta chains. Identical CDR3 protein sequences are pooled into one entry, listed with their most common genes and DNA. This sample gives 750,000 to 950,000 distinct CDR3 sequences in total; more than 25% of them show up just once. The ten largest clonotypes hold around 2.9% of the sample. The same data also contributed to another study, on T cells of mothers and their children.

The sample comprised blood. The receptors stem from a boy aged 5-17 years in good health.

The V call is TRBV3-1, the J call TRBJ1-4; D remains ambiguous. Germline CDR1 reads LGHDT; CDR2 reads YNNKEL (reference sequence). Trimming removed 2 bases at V and 9 bases at J, with 13 bases between. This CDR3 is built from 14 residues. The CDR3 here is CASSQYPGDQKLFF. The CDR3 bases are TGTGCCAGCAGCCAATATCCAGGCGATCAAAAACTGTTTTTT.

The chain recombines TRBV15 with TRBJ2-2, with no clear D. Between the trimmed V and J ends, which lost 0 bases and 5 bases, there was a span of 7 bases. Germline V gives CDR1 LNHNV, CDR2 YYDKDF (reference sequence). The CDR3 has 14 residues. For the CDR3, the DNA is TGTGCCACCAGCAGAGATATGGAGACCGGGGAGCTGTTTTTT. It codes for CATSRDMETGELFF.

This clonotype turned up a few times. Written as DNA, the CDR3 is TGTGCCACCTACCGGACAGGGAGGACGAACTATGGCTACACCTTC. Translated: CATYRTGRTNYGYTF. The genes are TRBV6-6 and TRBJ1-2; 8 nucleotides align to TRBD1. CDR1 is MNHNY and CDR2 is SVGAGI in the germline V gene (reference sequence). CDR3 length: 15 residues. V lost 10 bases to trimming and J lost 2 bases; unmatched junction nucleotides: 12.

The V gene is TRBV12-3 or TRBV12-4, the J gene TRBJ2-1; a possible D gene is TRBD2 (5 bases). The V gene lost 5 bases and the J gene lost 12 bases, with 20 bases spanning the gap. The CDR3 is 14 residues long. In nucleotides, the CDR3 is TGTGCCAGCAGTCCCCCGGTAGTCCCTCGGGGGCAGTTCTTC. Translation: CASSPPVVPRGQFF.

This clonotype has a handful of counts. A read error may produce the germline difference seen at one junction end. V is TRBV2 and J is TRBJ1-4; D gene uncertain. The germline V gene encodes CDR1 SNHLY and CDR2 FYNNEI. This CDR3 is built from 13 residues. This CDR3 is CASSERRDQRRLF. CDR3 bases: TGTGCCAGCAGTGAAAGGAGAGACCAACGCAGGCTTTTT.

The table lists this clonotype with a few counts. This chain uses TRBV29-1 with TRBJ2-5; 13 bases fit TRBD2. The end of the DNA fits TRBJ2-1 better, so the J call may be wrong. Germline lookup yields CDR1 SQVTM and CDR2 ANQGSEA. CDR3 size: 13 residues. CDR3 nucleotides: TGCAGCGTTGTGGGACTAGCGGGGAAGGTGCAGTTCTTC. It translates to CSVVGLAGKVQFF.

This clonotype was seen more than once but under ten times. The chain uses TRBV18 and TRBJ2-5; 9 bases fit TRBD1. J gave up 3 bases and V 1 base, and 9 bases lay outside the gene matches. Germline loops: CDR1 KGHSH, CDR2 LQKENI. This CDR3 is built from 17 residues. CDR3 protein: CASSPLFYRGPEETQYF. CDR3 bases: TGTGCCAGCTCACCACTGTTCTACAGGGGGCCGGAAGAGACCCAGTACTTC.

This clonotype was counted between two and nine times. This chain connects TRBV20-1 to TRBJ2-7; D ambiguous. The CDR3 is made up of 13 amino acids. Looked up from germline, CDR1 is DFQATT and CDR2 is SNEGSKA (reference sequence). The V end lost 0 bases, the J end lost 7 bases, and 13 bases lay between the germline ends. The CDR3 nucleotides are TGCAGTGCTAGAGAGGGATCTGCTTGGGAGCAGTACTTC. This gives the protein CSAREGSAWEQYF.

The V call is TRBV12-3 or TRBV12-4, the J call TRBJ1-3, with D hard to call. The germline V and J ends were trimmed by 5 bases and 4 bases, with 9 bases remaining between them. The CDR3 has 13 residues. Written as DNA, the CDR3 is TGTGCCAGCAGTCCCCATGTGGGAAACACCATATATTTT. It codes for CASSPHVGNTIYF.

Note on this clonotype: The junction departs from germline at one end; a sequencing error may be responsible. The rearrangement joins TRBV29-1 to TRBJ2-2, with D perhaps TRBD2 (7 bases). Germline CDR1 and CDR2: SQVTM and ANQGSEA. This CDR3 has 15 residues. CDR3 nucleotide sequence: TGCAGCGTTAAAGATAGGGGGGGGAACACCGGGGAGCTGTTTTTT. Translating gives CSVKDRGGNTGELFF.

A note on this clonotype: Mismatch with germline at one junction end may stem from a read error. The chain combines TRBV13 with TRBJ2-1, with TRBD2 matching 7 bases. Germline CDR1 and CDR2: PRHDT and FYEKMQ (reference sequence). CDR3 length: 13 amino acids. The CDR3 DNA is TGTGCCAGCAGCTTAGGAGCGGGGCTTGACGGGGGCTTC. Residues: CASSLGAGLDGGF.

V and J are TRBV28 and TRBJ2-1; tentative D call: TRBD1 (6 bases). The CDR3 has 13 residues. V lost 6 bases, J lost 8 bases, and 14 bases lay in between. In germline, CDR1 is MDHEN, CDR2 SYDVKM. CDR3 sequence: CASSTLGADEQFF. CDR3 nucleotides: TGTGCCAGCAGCACACTGGGGGCGGATGAGCAGTTCTTC.

The genes are TRBV6-1 and TRBJ2-5; 11 bases are a match to TRBD1. CDR1 is MNHNS and CDR2 is SASEGT in the germline V gene. This CDR3 is built from 12 residues. Trimming at V came to 11 bases and at J to 3 bases, leaving 2 bases not matched to a gene. The CDR3 loop reads CAWDRGEETQYF. The DNA of the CDR3 is TGTGCCTGGGACAGGGGGGAAGAGACCCAGTACTTC.

The CDR3 coding sequence is TGTGCTAGTGGTTTGCCCGCAACCCCGGACAGGAACTATGGCTACACCTTC. Protein: CASGLPATPDRNYGYTF. The chain uses TRBV12-5 and TRBJ1-2; TRBD1 matches at 7 bases. In germline, CDR1 is LGHNT, CDR2 FRNRAP. V shed 2 bases and J 2 bases; nucleotides not matched to a gene: 11. The CDR3 extends over 17 amino acids.

A few counts support this clonotype. The gene calls are TRBV19 and TRBJ1-5; 7 nucleotides match TRBD1. With 6 bases clipped from V and 6 bases from J, the junction kept 5 bases outside the gene matches. CDR3 length: 13 amino acids. Germline loops: CDR1 LNHDA, CDR2 SQIVND (reference sequence). The CDR3 spells CASRWQGGQPQHF. DNA of the CDR3: TGTGCCAGTAGGTGGCAGGGGGGTCAGCCCCAGCATTTT.

A word on this clonotype: A junction end diverges from the germline sequence, so it may reflect a read error. The CDR3 reads CASSSTGISNYEQYF. The CDR3 nucleotides read TGCGCCAGCTCATCCACAGGAATATCAAACTACGAGCAGTACTTC. J is TRBJ2-7 and V is TRBV18; the D gene is possibly TRBD1 (5 bases). Germline CDR1 is KGHSH and CDR2 is LQKENI. This CDR3 has 15 amino acids.

This clonotype came up a few times. The chain couples TRBV7-3 to TRBJ2-2; 7 positions agree with TRBD2. The CDR3 contains 17 residues. Trimming took 3 bases from V and 1 from J; bases not matched to a gene: 8. Germline CDR1 SGHTA, CDR2 FQGTGA. CDR3 region: CASSLRPSGMNTGELFF. As DNA, the CDR3 is TGTGCCAGCAGCTTGAGGCCCAGCGGGATGAACACCGGGGAGCTGTTTTTT.

This clonotype was seen a few times. This chain joins TRBV2 and TRBJ2-5; 11 nucleotides match TRBD2. This CDR3 is 15 amino acids long. Trimming took 4 bases from V and 3 from J; bases not matched to a gene: 4. Germline V gene sequence: CDR1 SNHLY, CDR2 FYNNEI. CDR3 amino acids: CASSGPGLAEETQYF. CDR3 DNA: TGTGCCAGCAGTGGTCCGGGACTAGCGGAAGAGACCCAGTACTTC.

This clonotype was observed a few times. The J gene is TRBJ2-7, the V gene TRBV7-9; 8 bases are shared with TRBD1. CDR1 is SEHNR, CDR2 FQNEAQ, per germline (reference sequence). The CDR3 totals 15 residues. The J segment lost 2 bases and the V segment lost 7 bases, leaving 10 bases of the junction unmatched. The CDR3 loop is CASTPGDRNPYEQYF. CDR3 bases: TGTGCCAGCACCCCAGGGGACAGGAACCCCTACGAGCAGTACTTC.

The V call is TRBV2, the J call TRBJ2-4, with D tentatively TRBD2 (6 bases). Trimming took 11 bases from V and 5 from J, leaving 22 bases between them. In germline, CDR1 is SNHLY, CDR2 FYNNEI. This CDR3 region has 15 residues. CDR3 region: CAGMGGSGGENIQYF. In DNA, the CDR3 is TGTGCCGGCATGGGAGGTAGCGGTGGAGAAAACATTCAGTACTTC.